This TCR beta chain was recovered during a study of graft-versus-host responses after intestinal transplantation (dated by TCRdb to the early 2020s). With regard to the full study: Multivisceral, liver-intestinal, or isolated intestinal transplants were received by the recipients. Donor T cell macrochimerism was defined as a peak of at least 4% donor T cells among recipient peripheral blood mononuclear cells. Anti-thymocyte globulin induction was given to all recipients, followed by maintenance tacrolimus and steroids for approximately 3 years. Instead of going to the commercial service, samples from a few later patients were sequenced in-house on an Illumina MiSeq and processed with MiXCR. The cohort enrolled under 25 intestinal transplant recipients including one retransplant, and a few patients lacking pretransplant specimens were excluded. To identify alloreactive clones, pre-transplant mixed lymphocyte reaction products were sequenced and compared with unstimulated pre-transplant donor and recipient T cells. After intestinal transplantation, graft-versus-host and host-versus-graft alloreactive T cell clones were followed in the graft, circulation and bone marrow using bulk TCR-beta CDR3 sequencing. Findings and caveats that apply to the study as a whole: GvH clones were detected in recipient bone marrow, and some of these GvH clones were observed earlier in ileal mucosa or blood, consistent with an intestinal mucosal origin. Early after transplant, declines in HvG clones were associated with peak levels of circulating GvH clones. Patients with donor T cell macrochimerism had high GvH to HvG T cell clonal ratios in their allografts. The conclusions were limited by the relatively low number and heterogeneity of the intestinal transplant patients.

Libraries came from the immunoSEQ multiplex PCR assay. For most patients, genomic DNA was isolated with the Qiagen DNeasy Blood and Tissue Kit and sent frozen to Adaptive Biotechnologies for TCR sequencing. Adaptive Biotechnologies carried out high-throughput TCR-beta CDR3 sequencing of genomic DNA for most patients. In the original analysis: TCR sequencing data were retrieved from Adaptive's ImmunoSEQ software for more than 15 patients, whereas a few other patients were processed with MiXCR and VDJtools. To correct CD4 versus CD8 sorting errors, sequences present in both subsets at a frequency ratio below 5:1 were removed. CDR3 nucleotide sequences shared by donor and recipient were removed because the origin of these sequences could not be assigned. At least 2-fold expansion over unstimulated cells and a minimum CFSE-low frequency of 0.002% (template counts) or 0.001% (read counts) were required for clones to be classified as alloreactive. A clone was considered mappable if detected in the sequenced pre-transplant spleen, lymph node, or MLR CFSE-low populations of the donor or recipient. Cumulative frequency of alloreactive clones was calculated as a percentage of all sequences weighted by copy number. Not all clones reach the TCRdb copy of this immuneACCESS table, which keeps in-frame sequences only. Checked studies attribute under half of the gap to unresolved V genes and leave the rest unexplained. D and trimming come from the DNA, and the V and J calls and clone size come from that table. This sample has about 39,000 clones in its table, and 90% to 95% of those were observed once. The ten top clones hold less than 0.25% of the sample.

Spanning cysteine to phenylalanine, the CDR3 consists of 11 amino acids. CDR3 DNA is the only sequence kept; it has 33 bases, read in frame from the first base. V loses 4 bases of germline sequence and J loses 7 bases, and the interval between the two ends is 11 bases. The germline V gene supplies CDR1 SQVTM and CDR2 ANQGSEA. On this clone: Its antigen is currently not known. Base-call qualities are not available, and no considerably larger clone is one nucleotide away.

The time point label here, explained by the study, means: cells obtained before transplantation from donor or recipient. CD3+CD4+ and CD3+CD8+ populations were FACS-sorted from unstimulated pre-transplant donor and recipient cells taken from spleen or lymph nodes. The source is a human donor who was the organ donor for an intestinal transplant. The input for sequencing was unstimulated CD8+ T cells sorted from spleen or lymph node cells, taken before transplant. The chain joins TRBV29-1 to TRBJ2-7, with the D gene call left open. Here the CDR3 is given as CSVGPTREQYF. The base sequence is TGCAGCGTTGGGCCTACCAGGGAGCAGTACTTC.